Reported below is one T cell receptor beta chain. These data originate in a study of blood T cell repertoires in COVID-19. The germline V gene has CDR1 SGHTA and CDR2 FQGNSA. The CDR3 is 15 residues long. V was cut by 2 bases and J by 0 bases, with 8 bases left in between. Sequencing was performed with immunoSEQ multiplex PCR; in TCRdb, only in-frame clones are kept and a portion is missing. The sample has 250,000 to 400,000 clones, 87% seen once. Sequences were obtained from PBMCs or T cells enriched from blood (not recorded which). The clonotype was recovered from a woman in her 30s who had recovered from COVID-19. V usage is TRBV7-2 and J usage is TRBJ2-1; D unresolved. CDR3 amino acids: CASSLSPSSYNEQFF. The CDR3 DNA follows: TGTGCCAGCAGCTTATCGCCGAGCTCCTACAATGAGCAGTTCTTC.